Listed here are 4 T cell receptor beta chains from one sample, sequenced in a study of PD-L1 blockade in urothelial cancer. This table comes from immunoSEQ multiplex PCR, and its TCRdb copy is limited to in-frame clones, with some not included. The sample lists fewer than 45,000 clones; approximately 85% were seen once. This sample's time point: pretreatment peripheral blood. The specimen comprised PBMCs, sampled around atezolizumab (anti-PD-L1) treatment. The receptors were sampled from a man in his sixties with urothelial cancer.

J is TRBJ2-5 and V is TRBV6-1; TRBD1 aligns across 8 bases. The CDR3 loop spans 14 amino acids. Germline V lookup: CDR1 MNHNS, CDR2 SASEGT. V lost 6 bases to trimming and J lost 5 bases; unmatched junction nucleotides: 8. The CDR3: CASRRQGAGETQYF. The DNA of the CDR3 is TGTGCCAGCAGGCGGCAGGGGGCAGGGGAGACCCAGTACTTC.

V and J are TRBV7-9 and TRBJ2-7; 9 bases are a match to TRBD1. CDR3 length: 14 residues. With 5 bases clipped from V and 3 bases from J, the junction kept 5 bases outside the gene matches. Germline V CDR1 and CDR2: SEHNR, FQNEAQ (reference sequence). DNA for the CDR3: TGTGCCAGCAGCCTCCGGGACAGGGACTACGAGCAGTACTTC. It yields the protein CASSLRDRDYEQYF.

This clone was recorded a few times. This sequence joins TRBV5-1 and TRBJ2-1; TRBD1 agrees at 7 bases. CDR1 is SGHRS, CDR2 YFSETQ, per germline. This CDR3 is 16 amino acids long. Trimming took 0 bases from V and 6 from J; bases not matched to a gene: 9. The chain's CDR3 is CASSLEARAGGNEQFF. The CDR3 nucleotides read TGCGCCAGCAGCTTGGAGGCTAGGGCAGGGGGCAATGAGCAGTTCTTC.

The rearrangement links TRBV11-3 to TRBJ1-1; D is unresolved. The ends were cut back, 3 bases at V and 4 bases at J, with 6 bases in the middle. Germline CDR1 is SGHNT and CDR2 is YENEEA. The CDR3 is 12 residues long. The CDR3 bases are TGTGCCAGCAGCTTCTCGGGCACTGAAGCTTTCTTT. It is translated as CASSFSGTEAFF.